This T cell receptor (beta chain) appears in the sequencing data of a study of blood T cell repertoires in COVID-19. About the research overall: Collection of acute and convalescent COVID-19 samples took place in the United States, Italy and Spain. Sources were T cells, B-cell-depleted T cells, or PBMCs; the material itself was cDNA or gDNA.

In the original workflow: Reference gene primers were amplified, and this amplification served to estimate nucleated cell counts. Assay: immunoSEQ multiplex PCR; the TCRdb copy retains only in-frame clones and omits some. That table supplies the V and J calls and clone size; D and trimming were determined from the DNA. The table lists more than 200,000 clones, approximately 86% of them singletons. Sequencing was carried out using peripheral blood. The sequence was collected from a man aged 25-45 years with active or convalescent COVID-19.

CDR3 protein: CASSFRNGTGNTGELFF. Written as DNA, the CDR3 is TGTGCCAGCAGCTTCCGGAACGGGACAGGGAACACCGGGGAGCTGTTTTTT. The chain links TRBV7-8 to TRBJ2-2, with 8 positions matching TRBD1. The CDR3 is 17 residues long. Germline V gene sequence: CDR1 SGHVS, CDR2 FQNEAQ. V was pared by 3 bases and J by 1 base, with 7 bases of the junction left unmatched.